Each of the 22 T cell receptor beta chains below was sequenced from the same sample in a study of shared clonotypes between healthy human individuals. The protocol was immunoSEQ multiplex PCR, while the TCRdb copy is restricted to in-frame clones and leaves out a portion. The sample lists about 1.5 million clones; 95% to 99% were seen once. Sequences were obtained from naive CD4+ T cells sorted from blood. Subset specified: CD45RA+ positively selected. Receptors originate from a man aged 25 to 40 in good health.

The V gene is TRBV18, the J gene TRBJ2-6, with 8 bases matching TRBD2. This CDR3 comprises 16 residues. Trimming cost V 1 base and J 9 bases; bases outside gene matches: 8. Germline values: CDR1 KGHSH, CDR2 LQKENI. CDR3 amino acids: CASSPLSLGLDNVLTF. For the CDR3, the DNA is TGTGCCAGCTCACCACTTAGCCTGGGACTAGACAACGTCCTGACTTTC. The full variable domain, its missing parts supplied by reference TRBV18 and TRBJ2-6, is NAGVMQNPRHLVRRRGQEARLRCSPMKGHSHVYWYRQLPEEGLKFMVYLQKENIIDESGMPKERFSAEFPKEGPSILRIQQVVRGDSAAYFCASSPLSLGLDNVLTFGAGSRLTVL.

This chain links TRBV21-1 with TRBJ2-7; the table assigns TRBD1, which was not confirmed against the DNA. TRBV21-1 is marked as a pseudogene. The CDR3 extends over 14 amino acids. The CDR3 is CASSKGAERIEQYF. The DNA for the CDR3 is TGTGCCAGCAGCAAGGGGGCCGAGCGGATCGAGCAGTACTTC.

This clone appeared a single time. The same CDR3 is also encoded by other DNA sequences in this sample. DNA for the CDR3: TGTGCCAGCTCACCGGGACAGGCTAGCAATCAGCCCCAGCATTTT. Protein product: CASSPGQASNQPQHF. The chain links TRBV18 to TRBJ1-5, with 8 bases fitting TRBD1. From germline, CDR1 is KGHSH and CDR2 LQKENI. The V gene end was trimmed by 3 bases and the J gene end by 0 bases; junction bases not matched to a gene: 1. CDR3 length equals 15 residues.

Comments on this clone: The sample holds other DNA sequences that translate to the same CDR3. The genes are TRBV6-5 and TRBJ1-5, with a tentative D call TRBD1 (5 bases). There are 13 residues in the CDR3. Per germline, CDR1 MNHEY and CDR2 SVGAGI. Trimming stripped 2 bases from V and 7 bases from J, with 9 bases between. CDR3 nucleotides: TGTGCCAGCAGTTACATCAGGGACCAGCCCCAGCATTTT. Translated: CASSYIRDQPQHF.

The rearrangement links TRBV5-1 to TRBJ2-7; D not resolved. CDR1 and CDR2 from the germline V gene are SGHRS and YFSETQ. V was shortened by 6 bases and J by 2 bases, with 15 bases between the two germline ends. The CDR3 contains 14 residues. The chain's CDR3 is CASNTWPAAYEQYF. The CDR3 coding sequence is TGCGCCAGCAATACCTGGCCGGCGGCCTACGAGCAGTACTTC.

The V and J genes are TRBV9 and TRBJ1-3; 7 nucleotides match TRBD1. This CDR3 region has 19 residues. Unmatched junction bases numbered 13, after V lost 1 base and J lost 0 bases. Germline V lookup: CDR1 SGDLS, CDR2 YYNGEE. The CDR3 loop reads CASSVYSGTATFSGNTIYF. The CDR3 DNA reads as TGTGCCAGCAGCGTATATTCAGGGACAGCGACCTTCTCTGGAAACACCATATATTTT.

The rearrangement joins TRBV19 to TRBJ2-1; D possibly uses TRBD1 or TRBD2 (5 bases each). V was shortened by 4 bases and J by 4 bases, with 26 bases between the two germline ends. Looked up from germline, CDR1 is LNHDA and CDR2 is SQIVND (reference sequence). The CDR3 runs 19 residues. CDR3 in amino acids: CASSRRVRDPGVSYNEQFF. The CDR3 DNA reads TGTGCCAGTAGTAGGAGAGTCCGGGACCCTGGAGTGTCGTACAATGAGCAGTTCTTC.

The CDR3 loop reads CASRDLAGSIYNEQFF. The CDR3 region has the DNA TGTGCCAGCAGGGACCTAGCGGGTTCAATCTACAATGAGCAGTTCTTC. This sequence joins TRBV7-2 and TRBJ2-1; 8 bases fit TRBD2. V lost 6 bases, J lost 3 bases, and 10 bases stayed unmatched. The CDR3 totals 16 residues. Germline V gene sequence: CDR1 SGHTA, CDR2 FQGNSA.

With respect to this clone: The same CDR3 can be traced to other DNA sequences in this sample. This chain connects TRBV18 to TRBJ2-5; 13 nucleotides align to TRBD2. There are 16 residues in the CDR3. Germline CDR1 and CDR2: KGHSH and LQKENI. V lost 3 bases, J lost 5 bases, and 6 bases stayed unmatched. CDR3 residues: CASSPGLAGVGETQYF. CDR3 nucleotide sequence: TGTGCCAGCTCACCCGGACTAGCGGGAGTCGGGGAGACCCAGTACTTC.

V is TRBV7-2 and J is TRBJ2-5; possibly TRBD2 for D (5 bases). The CDR3 has 15 amino acids. The germline V gene encodes CDR1 SGHTA and CDR2 FQGNSA. Trimming stripped 5 bases from V and 5 bases from J, with 18 bases between. The DNA for the CDR3 is TGTGCCAGCAGCCCCGACCATGCGGGTTGGGAGACCCAGTACTTC. The encoded protein is CASSPDHAGWETQYF.

The CDR3 sequence is CASSLARAGGGTQYF. CDR3 nucleotide sequence: TGTGCCAGCAGCTTAGCGCGGGCGGGAGGTGGGACGCAGTATTTT. The chain is built from TRBV11-2 and TRBJ2-3; 8 nucleotides line up with TRBD2. Trimming at V came to 1 base and at J to 9 bases, leaving 9 bases not matched to a gene. The CDR3 spans 15 residues. Per germline, CDR1 SGHAT and CDR2 FQNNGV.

The chain combines TRBV28 with TRBJ2-3; 11 positions match TRBD2. This CDR3 is built from 15 residues. V was clipped by 6 bases and J by 7 bases; unmatched bases: 9. In germline, CDR1 is MDHEN, CDR2 SYDVKM. The CDR3 sequence: CASRSLAGAVNTQYF. In nucleotides, the CDR3 is TGTGCCAGCAGGTCACTAGCGGGAGCTGTGAATACGCAGTATTTT.

The chain is built from TRBV14 and TRBJ2-1, with TRBD1 identical over 11 bases. Germline CDR1 is SGHDN and CDR2 is FVKESK. The J segment lost 10 bases and the V segment lost 0 bases, leaving 20 bases of the junction unmatched. The CDR3 totals 20 residues. This chain's CDR3 is CASSQERTGGVSRVIAEQFF. The CDR3 nucleotides read TGTGCCAGCAGCCAAGAGAGGACAGGGGGCGTTTCCCGAGTGATAGCCGAGCAGTTCTTC.

V and J are TRBV28 and TRBJ1-3; D ambiguous. This CDR3 has 11 residues. V was pared by 8 bases and J by 3 bases, with 5 bases between. CDR1 MDHEN and CDR2 SYDVKM come from the germline V gene. The CDR3 DNA reads as TGTGCCAGCGGAGATGGAAACACCATATATTTT. Translated, it gives CASGDGNTIYF.

This sequence joins TRBV2 and TRBJ2-2; D is possibly TRBD1 (5 bases). Trimming took 7 bases from V and 6 from J, leaving 15 bases between them. The CDR3 is made up of 14 amino acids. Germline CDR1 SNHLY, CDR2 FYNNEI. In DNA, the CDR3 is TGTGCCAGCAATACGAACCCCAGGGCCGGGGAGCTGTTTTTT. Translated, it gives CASNTNPRAGELFF.

Points on this clone: Other nucleotide sequences in the sample specify the same CDR3. The rearrangement joins TRBV28 to TRBJ1-4, with D possibly being TRBD1 (6 bases). V was cut by 1 base and J by 2 bases, with 8 bases left in between. The length of the CDR3 is 15 residues. Germline CDR1 is MDHEN and CDR2 is SYDVKM. For the CDR3, the DNA is TGTGCCAGCAGTTTATCAGGGGCGACTAATGAAAAACTGTTTTTT. As protein: CASSLSGATNEKLFF.

The CDR3 loop is CASSARFENEQFF. The CDR3, as DNA: TGTGCCAGCAGTGCCAGGTTTGAGAATGAGCAGTTCTTC. V usage is TRBV2 and J usage is TRBJ2-1, with D unresolved. Germline V gene lookup returns CDR1 SNHLY and CDR2 FYNNEI. There are 13 residues in the CDR3. V lost 4 bases and J lost 7, with 11 bases in between.

The chain links TRBV9 to TRBJ2-7; 9 bases are shared with TRBD2. V trimming: 0 bases; J trimming: 6 bases; junction bases outside the gene matches: 7. This CDR3 is 15 amino acids long. The V gene's germline CDR1 is SGDLS and CDR2 YYNGEE. CDR3 sequence: CASSVGGSGSGEQYF. The CDR3 nucleotides read TGTGCCAGCAGCGTAGGCGGTAGCGGGAGTGGCGAGCAGTACTTC.

The rearrangement joins TRBV25-1 to TRBJ2-2; D is possibly TRBD2 (5 bases). This CDR3 spans 13 amino acids. Germline V CDR1 and CDR2: MGHDK, SYGVNS. Trimming removed 4 bases from V and 7 bases from J, with 10 bases in between. CDR3 in amino acids: CASSARTFGELFF. CDR3 in DNA: TGTGCCAGCAGTGCTCGGACTTTCGGGGAGCTGTTTTTT.

The genes are TRBV7-9 and TRBJ2-1; no reliable D call. The V end was cut by 1 base, the J end by 10 bases, with 14 bases between. Per germline, CDR1 SEHNR and CDR2 FQNEAQ (reference sequence). The CDR3 contains 14 residues. This CDR3 reads CASSLGIGLGEQFF. The CDR3 nucleotides read TGTGCCAGCAGCTTAGGCATCGGTTTGGGGGAGCAGTTCTTC.

The chain combines TRBV2 with TRBJ2-7; 7 positions agree with TRBD1. This CDR3 spans 13 amino acids. Unmatched junction bases numbered 7, after V lost 6 bases and J lost 5 bases. Germline V gives CDR1 SNHLY, CDR2 FYNNEI. Here the CDR3 DNA reads TGTGCCAGCAGGACAGGGTTGGGGGACGAGCAGTACTTC. Translated: CASRTGLGDEQYF.

The CDR3 DNA is TGTGCCAGCAGCTTTAGGCGGTCCTCGTTCACTGAAGCTTTCTTT. It codes for CASSFRRSSFTEAFF. The chain uses TRBV7-8 and TRBJ1-1; no clear D gene. This CDR3 has 15 amino acids. V was pared by 3 bases and J by 4 bases, with 15 bases between. Germline CDR1 is SGHVS and CDR2 is FQNEAQ.